The 7 T cell receptor beta chains below all came from one sample that was sequenced in a study of CD8+CD57+ T cells in acquired aplastic anemia. Researchers used genomic DNA as the template to profile TCR beta VDJ and CDR3. TCRdb analysed the reads with MiXCR anew, one entry per CDR3 protein. The table records some 170,000 distinct CDR3 sequences, roughly 45% of them present only once. The sequenced material came from sorted CD4+, CD8+, or CD8+CD57+ T cells (not recorded which) from PBMCs. The receptors were gathered from a human donor in good health.

CDR3 region: CSARDVWGAPSSEKLFF. DNA of the CDR3: TGCAGTGCTAGAGATGTGTGGGGGGCCCCATCGAGTGAAAAACTGTTTTTT. The V gene is TRBV20-1, the J gene TRBJ1-4, with D perhaps TRBD1 (6 bases). V was cut by 0 bases and J by 7 bases, with 21 bases left in between. Looked up from germline, CDR1 is DFQATT and CDR2 is SNEGSKA (reference sequence). This CDR3 has 17 residues.

The chain employs TRBV19 and TRBJ2-7; 16 bases agree with TRBD2. From germline, CDR1 is LNHDA and CDR2 SQIVND (reference sequence). V lost 9 bases and J lost 0; bases outside the gene matches: 8. The CDR3 length is 17 residues. This chain's CDR3 is CASLGGTSGGDSYEQYF. As DNA, the CDR3 is TGTGCCAGCCTAGGCGGGACTAGCGGGGGGGACTCCTACGAGCAGTACTTC.

This clonotype was recorded a few times. The chain couples TRBV3-1 to TRBJ1-2; possibly TRBD1 for D (5 bases). Germline CDR1 reads LGHDT; CDR2 reads YNNKEL (reference sequence). Trimming removed 1 base from V and 4 bases from J, with 13 bases in between. The CDR3 runs to 15 residues. CDR3 in DNA: TGTGCCAGCAGCCAAGGCCCCCCAGGGTCCTATGGCTACACCTTC. As protein: CASSQGPPGSYGYTF. Complete variable domain (other parts from reference TRBV3-1 and TRBJ1-2): DTAVSQTPKYLVTQMGNDKSIKCEQNLGHDTMYWYKQDSKKFLKIMFSYNNKELIINETVPNRFSPKSPDKAHLNLHINSLELGDSAVYFCASSQGPPGSYGYTFGSGTRLTVV.

The chain uses TRBV7-6 and TRBJ1-5; weak D call: TRBD1 (5 bases). Germline CDR1 and CDR2: SGHVS and FNYEAQ. Trimming removed 1 base from V and 2 bases from J, with 12 bases in between. The CDR3 is 16 residues long. The CDR3, as DNA: TGTGCCAGCAGCTTAGAGAGGGGCCGGGGCAATCAGCCCCAGCATTTT. Translating gives CASSLERGRGNQPQHF.

This clonotype was seen more than once but under ten times. This sequence joins TRBV6-2 or TRBV6-3 and TRBJ2-2; no clear D gene. The CDR3 consists of 11 residues. Trimming cost V 8 bases and J 6 bases, with 7 bases left between them. From germline, CDR1 is MNHEY and CDR2 SVGEGT. In DNA, the CDR3 is TGTGCCAGCTATTCCCCCGGGGAGCTGTTTTTT. Translated: CASYSPGELFF.

The chain has TRBV19 and TRBJ1-4; D is unresolved. This CDR3 contains 16 residues. Germline loops: CDR1 LNHDA, CDR2 SQIVND (reference sequence). V lost 2 bases to trimming and J lost 0 bases, with 10 bases between them. CDR3 in DNA: TGTGCCAGTAGTATAAGGCTACCCACAACTAATGAAAAACTGTTTTTT. Translating it yields CASSIRLPTTNEKLFF.

This clonotype has at least ten counts. The rearrangement joins TRBV6-1 to TRBJ2-1, with 10 bases matching TRBD1. Germline-derived CDR1 and CDR2 are MNHNS and SASEGT. The CDR3 loop spans 15 amino acids. The V segment lost 4 bases and the J segment 7 bases; nucleotides outside the gene matches: 7. The CDR3 bases are TGTGCCAGCAGTGCCCGGGACAGGGGTAGAAATGAGCAGTTCTTC. It codes for CASSARDRGRNEQFF.